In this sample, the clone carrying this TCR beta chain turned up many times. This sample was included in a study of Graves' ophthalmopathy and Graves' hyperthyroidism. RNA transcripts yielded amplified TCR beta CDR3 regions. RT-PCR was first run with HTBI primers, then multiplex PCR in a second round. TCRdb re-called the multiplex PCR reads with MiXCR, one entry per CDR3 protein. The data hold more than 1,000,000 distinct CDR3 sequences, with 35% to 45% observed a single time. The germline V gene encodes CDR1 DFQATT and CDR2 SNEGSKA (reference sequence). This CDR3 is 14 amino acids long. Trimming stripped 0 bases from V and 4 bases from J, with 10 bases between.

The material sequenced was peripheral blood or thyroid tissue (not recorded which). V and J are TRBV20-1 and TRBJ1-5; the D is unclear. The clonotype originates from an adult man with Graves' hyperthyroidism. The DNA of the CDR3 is TGCAGTGCTAGAGATTTAGCCTCTAATCAGCCCCAGCATTTT. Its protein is CSARDLASNQPQHF.